The clone carrying this T cell receptor (beta chain) was observed many times. CDR1 is SGHAT and CDR2 is FQNNGV in the germline V gene. This CDR3 spans 14 amino acids. V was pared by 5 bases and J by 5 bases, with 15 bases between. These data belong to a study of low-dose radiotherapy and immunotherapy resistance in tumors. Looking at the study overall: Oral aspirin at 300 mg was taken daily by patients for four cycles, beginning on cycle 1 day 1.

With TRAV- and TRBV-specific primers, first-strand cDNA was made, covering the alpha and beta chains. Over about 19 PCR cycles, TCRs were amplified from a constant-region primer and V-primer adapter. One entry per CDR3 protein results from TCRdb running MiXCR on the reads. The sample yields tens of thousands of distinct CDR3 sequences, 9.4% seen once. This sample's time point: before trial treatment. The chain uses TRBV11-2 and TRBJ2-5; D is possibly TRBD2 (6 bases). This specimen was PBMCs, taken before treatment. This TCR derives from a male donor with prostate cancer. CDR3 sequence: CASSAGTGGETQYF. CDR3 nucleotide sequence: TGTGCCAGCAGCGCGGGGACTGGCGGGGAGACCCAGTACTTC.